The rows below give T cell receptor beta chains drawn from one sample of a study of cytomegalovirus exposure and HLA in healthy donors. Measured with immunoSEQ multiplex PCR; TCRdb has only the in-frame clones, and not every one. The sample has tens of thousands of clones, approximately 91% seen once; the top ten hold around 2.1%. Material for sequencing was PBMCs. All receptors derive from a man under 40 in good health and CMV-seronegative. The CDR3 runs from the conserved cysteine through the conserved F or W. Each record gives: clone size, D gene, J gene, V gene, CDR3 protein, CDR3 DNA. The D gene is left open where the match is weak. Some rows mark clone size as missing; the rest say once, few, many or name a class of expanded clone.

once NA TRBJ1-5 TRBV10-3 CAISEVTIGVQAQHF TGTGCCATCAGTGAGGTAACAATAGGGGTTCAGGCCCAGCATTTT
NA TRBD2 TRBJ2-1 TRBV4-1 CASSQDLAGVSLKYNEQFF TGCGCCAGCAGCCAAGACCTAGCGGGAGTCAGTTTAAAGTACAATGAGCAGTTCTTC
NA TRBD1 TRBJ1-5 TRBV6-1 CASSLQGDYQPQHF TGTGCCAGCAGCTTACAGGGGGACTATCAGCCCCAGCATTTT
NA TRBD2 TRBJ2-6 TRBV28 CASMGGGTLDSGANVLTF TGTGCCAGCATGGGCGGGGGAACTCTCGACTCTGGGGCCAACGTCCTGACTTTC
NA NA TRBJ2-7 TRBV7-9 CASSSSPSYEQYF TGTGCCAGCAGCTCTTCTCCTTCCTACGAGCAGTACTTC
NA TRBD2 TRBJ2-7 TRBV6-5 CASSYSWGGAYEQYF TGTGCCAGCAGTTACTCTTGGGGGGGGGCCTACGAGCAGTACTTC
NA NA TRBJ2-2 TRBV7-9 CASRQSIGELFF TGTGCCAGCAGACAGAGCATCGGGGAGCTGTTTTTT
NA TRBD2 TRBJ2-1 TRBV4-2 CASSQGLTSGDYNEQFF TGTGCCAGCAGCCAAGGCCTCACTAGCGGGGACTACAATGAGCAGTTCTTC
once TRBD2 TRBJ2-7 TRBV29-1 CSVRGTSGVTYEQYF TGCAGCGTTCGGGGGACTAGCGGGGTAACCTACGAGCAGTACTTC
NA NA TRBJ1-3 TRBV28 CASSRGSTGNTIYF TGTGCCAGCAGTCGAGGGAGCACTGGAAACACCATATATTTT
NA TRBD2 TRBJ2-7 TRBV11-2 CASSLFGTSGTYEQYF TGTGCCAGCAGCTTATTCGGGACTAGCGGAACCTACGAGCAGTACTTC
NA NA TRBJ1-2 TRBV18 CASSATDYGYTF TGTGCCAGCTCAGCGACAGATTATGGCTACACCTTC
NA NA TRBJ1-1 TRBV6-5 CASRYLGGTEAFF TGTGCCAGCAGATACCTCGGGGGCACTGAAGCTTTCTTT
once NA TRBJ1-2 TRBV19 CASSIKLRDQYGYTF TGTGCCAGTAGTATAAAACTGCGGGACCAGTATGGCTACACCTTC
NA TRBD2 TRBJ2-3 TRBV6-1 CASNPTSGSTDTQYF TGTGCCAGCAACCCGACTAGCGGGAGCACAGATACGCAGTATTTT
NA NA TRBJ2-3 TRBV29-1 CSALGEASTDTQYF TGCAGCGCCCTCGGAGAGGCTAGCACAGATACGCAGTATTTT
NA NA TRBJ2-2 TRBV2 CASTNGRGELFF TGTGCCAGCACCAACGGTAGAGGGGAGCTGTTTTTT
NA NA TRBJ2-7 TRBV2 CASSDDRTYEQYF TGTGCCAGCAGTGACGACAGGACCTACGAGCAGTACTTC
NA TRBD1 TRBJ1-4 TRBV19 CASSQQGSEKLFF TGTGCCAGTAGTCAACAGGGGAGCGAAAAACTGTTTTTT
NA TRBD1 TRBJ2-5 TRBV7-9 CASSSQGASVWGELETQYF TGTGCCAGCAGCTCCCAGGGGGCTAGCGTGTGGGGGGAACTAGAGACCCAGTACTTC
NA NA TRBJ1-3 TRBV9 CASSPPGRAGNTIYF TGTGCCAGCAGCCCCCCAGGGAGGGCTGGAAACACCATATATTTT
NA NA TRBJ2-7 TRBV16 CASSQSGPSAEQYF TGTGCCAGCAGCCAATCGGGGCCTAGTGCCGAGCAGTACTTC
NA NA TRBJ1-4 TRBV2 CASTKGTTNLSNEKLFF TGTGCCAGCACTAAAGGGACTACAAATTTGTCTAATGAAAAACTGTTTTTT
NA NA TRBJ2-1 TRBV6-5 CASSPPSNEQFF TGTGCCAGCAGTCCCCCGAGCAATGAGCAGTTCTTC
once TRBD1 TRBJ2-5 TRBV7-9 CASSWGTGTTETQYF TGTGCCAGCAGCTGGGGGACAGGGACGACGGAGACCCAGTACTTC
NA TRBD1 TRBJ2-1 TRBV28 CASTYAGGKRNNEQFF TGTGCCAGCACCTATGCAGGGGGCAAAAGGAACAATGAGCAGTTCTTC
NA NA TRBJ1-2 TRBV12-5 CASGLETGSVLYGYTF TGTGCTAGTGGTTTGGAAACGGGGTCTGTGTTATATGGCTACACCTTC
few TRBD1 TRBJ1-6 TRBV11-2 CASSIGTGDSPLHF TGTGCCAGCAGCATAGGGACAGGGGATTCACCCCTCCACTTT
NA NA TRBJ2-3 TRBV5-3 CASSLGQDTQYF TGTGCCAGCAGCTTGGGGCAAGATACGCAGTATTTT
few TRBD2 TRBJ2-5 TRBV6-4 CASSDSAGTSGIETQYF TGTGCCAGCAGTGACTCGGCAGGGACTAGCGGGATCGAGACCCAGTACTTC
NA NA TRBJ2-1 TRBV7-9 CASSLGQVREQFF TGTGCCAGCAGCTTAGGGCAGGTCCGTGAGCAGTTCTTC
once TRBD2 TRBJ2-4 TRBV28 CASSPGLAGRGVGAKNIQYF TGTGCCAGCAGTCCTGGACTAGCGGGGAGGGGGGTCGGTGCCAAAAACATTCAGTACTTC
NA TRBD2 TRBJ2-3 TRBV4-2 CASSSPSSGGENTQYF TGTGCCAGCAGCTCGCCTTCTAGCGGGGGGGAAAATACGCAGTATTTT
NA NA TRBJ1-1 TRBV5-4 CASREGLNTEAFF TGTGCCAGCAGGGAGGGTCTGAACACTGAAGCTTTCTTT
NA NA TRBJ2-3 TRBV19 CASNQGREADTQYF TGTGCCAGTAACCAGGGAAGGGAAGCAGATACGCAGTATTTT
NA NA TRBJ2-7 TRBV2 CASRAMNYEQYF TGTGCCAGCAGAGCAATGAACTACGAGCAGTACTTC
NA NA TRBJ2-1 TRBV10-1 CASSAGFGDNEQFF TGCGCCAGCAGTGCCGGCTTCGGGGACAATGAGCAGTTCTTC
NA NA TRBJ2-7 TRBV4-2 CASSQGSSYEQYF TGTGCCAGCAGCCAAGGTTCGTCCTACGAGCAGTACTTC
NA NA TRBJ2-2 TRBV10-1 CASSDRRDGELFF TGCGCCAGCAGTGACCGCAGGGACGGGGAGCTGTTTTTT
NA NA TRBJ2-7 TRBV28 CASRSSDGKTYEQYF TGTGCCAGCAGGTCCTCGGACGGGAAAACTTACGAGCAGTACTTC
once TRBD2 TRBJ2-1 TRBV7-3 CASSPRVSGTGGYNEQFF TGTGCCAGCAGCCCTAGGGTAAGCGGGACTGGAGGCTACAATGAGCAGTTCTTC